A single sample gave rise to the 30 T cell receptor beta chains below, sequenced in a study of CD8 T cells in ankylosing spondylitis. Study results and limitations: Apparently characteristic of ankylosing spondylitis blood was a TCR beta motif (about eight highly homologous variants).

TCRdb redid the calling of the 5' RACE reads with MiXCR, one entry per CDR3 protein. This table has fewer than 500,000 distinct CDR3 sequences, about a fifth appearing once. Their recognized antigens are unknown. Input material: blood, either unsorted or a sorted T cell fraction (not recorded which). The receptors stem from a male donor with ankylosing spondylitis.

This clonotype has a handful of counts. This chain joins TRBV5-1 and TRBJ1-1; D unclear. Germline values: CDR1 SGHRS, CDR2 YFSETQ. Deletions cut 0 bases from V and 4 bases from J, with 16 bases between. This CDR3 has 16 amino acids. CDR3 coding DNA: TGCGCCAGCAGCTTGGTTTATGCCCTAGAGGGCACTGAAGCTTTCTTT. This sequence encodes CASSLVYALEGTEAFF.

This clonotype was counted at least ten times. The chain uses TRBV7-2 and TRBJ2-1, with 12 nucleotides matching TRBD2. CDR1 SGHTA and CDR2 FQGNSA come from the germline V gene. The CDR3 loop spans 17 amino acids. The V gene end was trimmed by 0 bases and the J gene end by 0 bases; junction bases not matched to a gene: 0. CDR3 nucleotides: TGTGCCAGCAGCTTAGCGACTAGCGGGAGCTCCTACAATGAGCAGTTCTTC. As protein: CASSLATSGSSYNEQFF.

The J gene is TRBJ2-1, the V gene TRBV6-1; D gene uncertain. This CDR3 has 16 amino acids. V gave up 4 bases and J gave up 5 bases, with 18 bases separating them. In germline, CDR1 is MNHNS, CDR2 SASEGT. CDR3 nucleotides: TGTGCCAGCAGTGCCCCCCTCGAGCCGGAAAACAATGAGCAGTTCTTC. Residues: CASSAPLEPENNEQFF.

The chain recombines TRBV10-3 with TRBJ2-3, with a tentative D call TRBD1 (5 bases). The CDR3 contains 15 residues. Per the germline V gene, CDR1 is ENHRY and CDR2 is SYGVKD. V was trimmed by 4 bases and J by 8 bases, leaving 19 bases between them. CDR3 in DNA: TGTGCCATCAGTGGTGGTGGGAAGGGGCTAGGTACGCAGTATTTT. Protein product: CAISGGGKGLGTQYF.

The table lists this clonotype with a few counts. The chain joins TRBV7-2 to TRBJ2-7; TRBD1 might be the D (6 bases). V lost 5 bases and J lost 1, with 9 bases in between. The germline V gene encodes CDR1 SGHTA and CDR2 FQGNSA. CDR3 size: 13 residues. The CDR3 is CASSHRVSYEQYF. The CDR3 DNA follows: TGTGCCAGCAGCCACAGGGTTTCCTACGAGCAGTACTTC.

This chain uses TRBV5-1 with TRBJ1-1; D uncertain. This CDR3 has 14 amino acids. Germline loops: CDR1 SGHRS, CDR2 YFSETQ. Trimming stripped 1 base from V and 4 bases from J, with 11 bases between. The CDR3 reads CASSLSQIGTEAFF. CDR3 sequence (DNA): TGCGCCAGCAGCTTGAGCCAAATCGGCACTGAAGCTTTCTTT.

This clonotype came up a few times. The V gene is TRBV28, the J gene TRBJ1-4; possibly TRBD1 for D (5 bases). V dropped 2 bases and J dropped 8 bases, with 18 bases sitting between them. CDR1 MDHEN and CDR2 SYDVKM come from the germline V gene. This CDR3 is built from 16 residues. This CDR3 is CASSLVGVEDSEKLFF. CDR3 bases: TGTGCCAGCAGTTTAGTAGGGGTTGAGGATTCGGAAAAACTGTTTTTT.

This clonotype was counted at least ten times. V is TRBV12-3 or TRBV12-4 and J is TRBJ1-5; no clear D. The CDR3 spans 14 residues. The ends were cut back, 3 bases at V and 3 bases at J, with 9 bases in the middle. The CDR3 DNA sequence: TGTGCCAGCAGTTTGAGTATCCCCAATCAGCCCCAGCATTTT. Amino acid sequence: CASSLSIPNQPQHF.

The V and J genes are TRBV27 and TRBJ2-1; 7 bases map to TRBD2. CDR1 is MNHEY and CDR2 is SMNVEV in the germline V gene (reference sequence). With 5 bases clipped from V and 0 bases from J, the junction kept 10 bases outside the gene matches. There are 17 residues in the CDR3. The CDR3, as DNA: TGTGCCAGCAGTCCGCGACTAGCTACCAGCTCCTACAATGAGCAGTTCTTC. Encoded protein: CASSPRLATSSYNEQFF.

The chain is built from TRBV7-2 and TRBJ2-1; D uncertain. CDR1 is SGHTA and CDR2 is FQGNSA in the germline V gene. Trimming removed 5 bases at V and 2 bases at J, with 16 bases between. This CDR3 comprises 16 residues. The CDR3 loop is CASSLRSVGAYNEQFF. The CDR3 DNA reads as TGTGCCAGCAGCCTACGCAGCGTCGGCGCCTACAATGAGCAGTTCTTC.

This clonotype was found once. This rearrangement joins TRBV9 to TRBJ2-3; D unclear. Germline loops: CDR1 SGDLS, CDR2 YYNGEE. The V end lost 2 bases, the J end lost 0 bases, and 10 bases lay between the germline ends. CDR3 size: 15 residues. CDR3 bases: TGTGCCAGCAGCGTTGGAGCAGGCAGCACAGATACGCAGTATTTT. Translated: CASSVGAGSTDTQYF.

The CDR3 loop reads CASSLGQGVSENIQYF. CDR3 DNA sequence: TGTGCCAGCAGCTTAGGACAGGGGGTGTCCGAAAACATTCAGTACTTC. The chain is built from TRBV11-1 and TRBJ2-4; TRBD1 aligns across 9 bases. Germline V CDR1 and CDR2: SGHAT, FQDESV (reference sequence). The CDR3 covers 16 residues. V was clipped by 1 base and J by 5 bases; unmatched bases: 6.

In this sample, this clonotype turned up a few times. This chain joins TRBV28 and TRBJ2-5, with a possible D match to TRBD2 (5 bases). The CDR3 totals 15 residues. Germline V gene lookup returns CDR1 MDHEN and CDR2 SYDVKM. Trimming stripped 11 bases from V and 3 bases from J, with 22 bases between. In DNA, the CDR3 is TGTGCCTATCGGAGGACCCGCCAGGAAAAAGAGACCCAGTACTTC. It encodes CAYRRTRQEKETQYF.

The rearrangement joins TRBV12-3 or TRBV12-4 to TRBJ2-5; TRBD1 might be the D (5 bases). The CDR3 contains 13 residues. Trimming pared 6 bases from V and 5 bases from J, leaving 13 bases between. The CDR3: CASRLAGWETQYF. The CDR3 DNA reads as TGTGCCAGCAGGTTGGCAGGGTGGGAGACCCAGTACTTC.

This clonotype has only a few counts. At one boundary the junction diverges from the germline segment, which might be a read error. The chain has TRBV7-7 and TRBJ2-2; 14 nucleotides align to TRBD2. Germline V gene sequence: CDR1 SSHAT, CDR2 FNYEAQ (reference sequence). The CDR3 spans 16 residues. The CDR3 spells CASSPGLAGVSGELFF. CDR3 DNA: TGTGCTAGCAGCCCGGGACTAGCGGGAGTATCCGGGGAGCTGTTTTTT. Full variable domain (outside the CDR3, taken from reference TRBV7-7 and TRBJ2-2): GAGVSQSPRYKVTKRGQDVTLRCDPISSHATLYWYQQALGQGPEFLTYFNYEAQPDKSGLPSDRFSAERPEGSISTLTIQRTEQRDSAMYRCASSPGLAGVSGELFFGEGSRLTVL.

In its sample, this clonotype was seen a few times. V usage is TRBV28 and J usage is TRBJ2-7, with 7 bases that match TRBD1. Trimming at V came to 8 bases and at J to 6 bases, leaving 19 bases not matched to a gene. CDR1 and CDR2 (germline): MDHEN, SYDVKM. The CDR3 is 16 residues long. The CDR3 DNA follows: TGTGCCAGCCACCTTTGGGGTGTGGGGACAGTAGGCGAGCAGTACTTC. Translating it yields CASHLWGVGTVGEQYF.

This clonotype was seen a few times. The chain uses TRBV29-1 and TRBJ2-7, with TRBD2 matching 9 bases. The CDR3 consists of 13 residues. The V gene's germline CDR1 is SQVTM and CDR2 ANQGSEA. With V trimmed by 4 bases and J by 3 bases, 4 bases remained unmatched. DNA for the CDR3: TGCAGCGTTGCTGGCGGGAGGGACTACGAGCAGTACTTC. It codes for CSVAGGRDYEQYF.

The table lists this clonotype with a few counts. The chain links TRBV29-1 to TRBJ2-3; perhaps TRBD2 as D (6 bases). V lost 7 bases and J 4 bases, leaving 24 bases between the germline ends. In germline, CDR1 is SQVTM, CDR2 ANQGSEA. The CDR3 is made up of 16 amino acids. CDR3 DNA sequence: TGCAGCGCTGGGGGGACCGACGCAACGGGCCCAGATACGCAGTATTTT. This encodes CSAGGTDATGPDTQYF.

This clonotype was seen a handful of times. The V call is TRBV29-1, the J call TRBJ2-7, with TRBD2 matching over 12 bases. Unmatched junction bases numbered 8, after V lost 6 bases and J lost 2 bases. The CDR3 contains 15 residues. The germline V gene encodes CDR1 SQVTM and CDR2 ANQGSEA. CDR3 protein: CSVKAGLAGTYEQYF. CDR3 nucleotides: TGCAGCGTCAAAGCTGGACTAGCGGGAACCTACGAGCAGTACTTC.

The CDR3 nucleotides read TGCGCCAGCCGCCAAATATGGACTAGCGGGAGGGAGCGGGGCACCGGGGAGCTGTTTTTT. Protein: CASRQIWTSGRERGTGELFF. This sequence joins TRBV5-1 and TRBJ2-2, with 15 nucleotides matching TRBD2. The V gene end was trimmed by 7 bases and the J gene end by 4 bases; junction bases not matched to a gene: 17. The CDR3 extends over 20 amino acids. The germline V gene encodes CDR1 SGHRS and CDR2 YFSETQ.

V is TRBV11-2 and J is TRBJ2-7; no clear D gene. V lost 3 bases, J lost 12 bases, and 18 bases lay in between. CDR3 length: 13 amino acids. Germline-derived CDR1 and CDR2 are SGHAT and FQNNGV. CDR3 region: CASSFQTRALPYF. Written as DNA, the CDR3 is TGTGCCAGCAGCTTCCAAACCCGGGCCCTGCCGTACTTC.

The rearrangement joins TRBV20-1 to TRBJ2-7; D not resolved. The CDR3 contains 16 residues. Germline V lookup: CDR1 DFQATT, CDR2 SNEGSKA (reference sequence). Trimming took 3 bases from V and 0 from J, leaving 18 bases between them. CDR3: CSASPPFGGISYEQYF. The DNA of the CDR3 is TGCAGTGCTAGTCCCCCATTTGGCGGTATCTCCTACGAGCAGTACTTC.

This clonotype showed up just a few times. CDR3: CASISTTGELFF. Written as DNA, the CDR3 is TGTGCCAGCATTAGCACCACCGGGGAGCTGTTTTTT. The V and J genes are TRBV6-2 or TRBV6-3 and TRBJ2-2; D is unresolved. Deletions cut 7 bases from V and 4 bases from J, with 7 bases between. CDR1 and CDR2 (germline): MNHEY, SVGEGT. The CDR3 is 12 residues long.

V and J are TRBV3-1 and TRBJ2-3; D is perhaps TRBD1 (5 bases). The CDR3 has 12 amino acids. Trimming removed 0 bases from V and 14 bases from J, with 12 bases in between. CDR1 is LGHDT, CDR2 YNNKEL, per germline (reference sequence). The CDR3 region is CASSQEMSGSYF. The CDR3 bases are TGTGCCAGCAGCCAAGAAATGTCAGGGTCGTATTTT.

This clonotype was seen a handful of times. The V gene is TRBV5-1, the J gene TRBJ2-3, with TRBD2 as a possible D gene (6 bases). V gave up 3 bases and J gave up 6 bases, with 8 bases separating them. Germline V gene lookup returns CDR1 SGHRS and CDR2 YFSETQ. The CDR3 has 12 amino acids. CDR3 protein: CASSWSGDTQYF. The CDR3 coding sequence is TGCGCCAGCAGCTGGAGCGGGGATACGCAGTATTTT.

V and J are TRBV20-1 and TRBJ2-5; D is perhaps TRBD1 (5 bases). The germline V gene encodes CDR1 DFQATT and CDR2 SNEGSKA (reference sequence). V was pared by 5 bases and J by 1 base, with 5 bases between. The CDR3 runs 11 residues. DNA for the CDR3: TGCAGTGCTGGGGCCCAAGAGACCCAGTACTTC. Amino acids: CSAGAQETQYF.

The rearrangement joins TRBV4-2 to TRBJ1-5; 7 nucleotides agree with TRBD1. V was pared by 3 bases and J by 3 bases, with 5 bases of the junction left unmatched. This CDR3 has 15 residues. The germline V gene encodes CDR1 LGHNA and CDR2 YNFKEQ. DNA for the CDR3: TGTGCCAGCAGCCAGGCCGGGACAGTCAATCAGCCCCAGCATTTT. Its protein is CASSQAGTVNQPQHF.

This clonotype turned up a few times. The rearrangement uses TRBV9 and TRBJ2-7, with 9 bases identical to TRBD1. CDR3 length: 15 residues. The V gene's germline CDR1 is SGDLS and CDR2 YYNGEE. The V segment lost 3 bases and the J segment 6 bases; nucleotides outside the gene matches: 10. CDR3 sequence: CASSGTPGQGSEQYF. CDR3 coding DNA: TGTGCCAGCAGCGGGACTCCGGGACAGGGATCCGAGCAGTACTTC.

This clonotype was detected only a few times. The chain recombines TRBV4-2 with TRBJ1-1, with 7 bases identical to TRBD1. Germline assignment: CDR1 LGHNA and CDR2 YNFKEQ. This CDR3 has 14 residues. Trimming at V came to 1 base and at J to 11 bases, leaving 10 bases not matched to a gene. The CDR3 loop is CASSQASYDRAAFF. CDR3 nucleotide sequence: TGTGCCAGCAGCCAAGCCTCGTATGACAGGGCGGCTTTCTTT.

This clonotype was found many times. V is TRBV3-1 and J is TRBJ1-2; unclear D gene. The CDR3 is 11 residues long. The V end lost 1 base, the J end lost 6 bases, and 3 bases lay between the germline ends. CDR1 is LGHDT, CDR2 YNNKEL, per germline (reference sequence). As DNA, the CDR3 is TGTGCCAGCAGCCAAGGGGATGGCTACACCTTC. It specifies CASSQGDGYTF.